The 11 T cell receptor beta chains below were found in one sample sequenced in a study of CD8+CD57+ T cells in acquired aplastic anemia. All patients picked for sequencing had shown, by flow cytometry, an expansion of CD8+CD57+ cells. Genomic DNA provided the template from which TCR beta VDJ and CDR3 profiles were obtained. From the reads, TCRdb called clonotypes with MiXCR, one entry per CDR3 protein. Found here are some 92,000 distinct CDR3 sequences, about 67% of them singletons; the top ten hold 60% to 80%. The sequencing input was sorted CD4+, CD8+, or CD8+CD57+ T cells (not recorded which) from PBMCs. The receptors come from a human donor with aplastic anemia.

V gene TRBV10-3 combines with J gene TRBJ2-2; D is unclear. The germline V and J ends were trimmed by 2 bases and 4 bases, with 2 bases remaining between them. CDR3 size: 12 residues. Per the germline V gene, CDR1 is ENHRY and CDR2 is SYGVKD. The CDR3 protein is CAISEVTGELFF. DNA of the CDR3: TGTGCCATCAGTGAGGTCACCGGGGAGCTGTTTTTT.

This clonotype was seen a handful of times. The chain employs TRBV11-2 and TRBJ2-2; TRBD1 matches 8 bases. J gave up 1 base and V 1 base, and 2 bases lay outside the gene matches. The CDR3 is made up of 16 amino acids. Germline values: CDR1 SGHAT, CDR2 FQNNGV. This CDR3 is CASSLGDRGNTGELFF. The CDR3 DNA follows: TGTGCCAGCAGCTTAGGTGACAGGGGGAACACCGGGGAGCTGTTTTTT.

The CDR3 loop reads CASSVRDSDYEQYF. Here the CDR3 DNA reads TGTGCCAGTAGTGTCCGGGACAGTGACTACGAGCAGTACTTC. The chain couples TRBV19 to TRBJ2-7; 7 nucleotides line up with TRBD1. This CDR3 is built from 14 residues. The V segment lost 5 bases and the J segment 3 bases; nucleotides outside the gene matches: 7. CDR1 is LNHDA and CDR2 is SQIVND in the germline V gene (reference sequence).

The chain recombines TRBV10-3 with TRBJ1-6; 7 bases fit TRBD1. Per germline, CDR1 ENHRY and CDR2 SYGVKD. The CDR3 is made up of 14 amino acids. Unmatched junction bases numbered 4, after V lost 7 bases and J lost 4 bases. CDR3 amino acids: CAITRGQYNSPLHF. The CDR3 DNA reads TGTGCCATCACCCGGGGACAGTATAATTCACCCCTCCACTTT.

This clonotype came up once. The junction does not match germline at one end; this may be a read error. The CDR3 region is CSARDGGF. CDR3 in DNA: TGCAGTGCTAGAGATGGGGGATTT. V gene TRBV20-1 combines with J gene TRBJ1-1; D is perhaps TRBD1 (5 bases). The length of the CDR3 is 8 residues. Per the germline V gene, CDR1 is DFQATT and CDR2 is SNEGSKA (reference sequence).

The CDR3 nucleotides read TGTGCCATCGCGGTGTCGGAAGAGACCCAGTACTTC. Its translation is CAIAVSEETQYF. The chain combines TRBV10-3 with TRBJ2-5, with D unclear. Trimming took off 8 bases at V and 3 bases at J, with 10 bases between the two ends. The germline CDR1 and CDR2 sequences are ENHRY and SYGVKD. This CDR3 contains 12 residues.

This chain connects TRBV15 to TRBJ2-1, with a weak D call TRBD1 (5 bases). This CDR3 has 16 amino acids. Deletions cut 5 bases from V and 4 bases from J, with 18 bases between. Germline loops: CDR1 LNHNV, CDR2 YYDKDF (reference sequence). Here the CDR3 reads CATSVGQGDGYNEQFF. The CDR3, as DNA: TGTGCCACCAGCGTAGGACAAGGGGATGGGTACAATGAGCAGTTCTTC.

This chain connects TRBV19 to TRBJ2-1, with D possibly matching TRBD1 (6 bases). Trimming took off 7 bases at V and 10 bases at J, with 17 bases between the two ends. CDR3 size: 13 residues. Germline loops: CDR1 LNHDA, CDR2 SQIVND (reference sequence). In DNA, the CDR3 is TGTGCCAGTACCCTAAAGACAACAGGGGAGCAGTTCTTC. Translated, it gives CASTLKTTGEQFF.

V is TRBV25-1 and J is TRBJ1-2; 8 nucleotides agree with TRBD1. V shed 3 bases and J 4 bases; nucleotides not matched to a gene: 7. Per the germline V gene, CDR1 is MGHDK and CDR2 is SYGVNS. CDR3 length: 15 amino acids. The CDR3 here is CASSETGTGVYGYTF. CDR3 nucleotides: TGTGCCAGCAGTGAGACCGGGACAGGAGTCTATGGCTACACCTTC.

The V and J genes are TRBV19 and TRBJ1-1; D is ambiguous. This CDR3 has 13 amino acids. V lost 4 bases to trimming and J lost 0 bases, with 6 bases between them. In germline, CDR1 is LNHDA, CDR2 SQIVND (reference sequence). The CDR3 DNA is TGTGCCAGTAGTAGTCAATTGAACACTGAAGCTTTCTTT. Protein: CASSSQLNTEAFF.

The V gene is TRBV10-3, the J gene TRBJ2-7; 12 nucleotides agree with TRBD1. CDR3 length: 18 amino acids. Germline V lookup: CDR1 ENHRY, CDR2 SYGVKD. Trimming at V came to 0 bases and at J to 3 bases, leaving 9 bases not matched to a gene. Written as DNA, the CDR3 is TGTGCCATCAGTGAGTCTAGGTTCGGGACAGGGGGCTACTACGAGCAGTACTTC. It is translated as CAISESRFGTGGYYEQYF.